This is a list of T cell receptor beta chains from one sample in a study of shared clonotypes between healthy human individuals. This table comes from immunoSEQ multiplex PCR, and its TCRdb copy is limited to in-frame clones, with some not included. The repertoire holds more than 1.2 million clones, with about 98.5% as singletons. The material sequenced was naive CD4+ T cells sorted from blood. The receptors here all came from a man aged 30 to 39 in good health. Both conserved end residues are part of each CDR3. A D gene is named only where the DNA matches it firmly. Clone sizes are given selectively: once, few, many, or a class where the clone is expanded.

CDR3nt,CDR3aa,d_gene,abundance,j_gene,v_gene
TGCAGCGTTGAAGATCTAGGAAAAGGGAACACTGAAGCTTTCTTT,CSVEDLGKGNTEAFF,-,once,TRBJ1-1,TRBV29-1
TGTGCCAGCAGCCCCGGGACGGGAGAAGAGACCCAGTACTTC,CASSPGTGEETQYF,-,once,TRBJ2-5,TRBV7-9
TGCGCCAGCAGCTTAGGGAATAGGGGTTCCCAAGGGGAGACCCAGTACTTC,CASSLGNRGSQGETQYF,-,-,TRBJ2-5,TRBV5-1
TGTGCCAGCAGTTTAGTAGCGGGTACCTACAATGAGCAGTTCTTC,CASSLVAGTYNEQFF,TRBD2,-,TRBJ2-1,TRBV5-6
TGTGCCAGCAGCTTGGCCGGGGGGGACCCCAAGGGAGGCCGCTCCTACGAGCAGTACTTC,CASSLAGGDPKGGRSYEQYF,TRBD2,-,TRBJ2-7,TRBV5-4
TGTGCCAGCAGCTTGACCGCAAATGAAAAACTGTTTTTT,CASSLTANEKLFF,-,-,TRBJ1-4,TRBV5-5
TGCGCCAGCAGCCAAGATTGGGGAGGGAATCAGCCCCAGCATTTT,CASSQDWGGNQPQHF,-,-,TRBJ1-5,TRBV4-1
TGTGCCAGCAGTGAAGTAGTATCACAGCGGTACGAGCAGTACTTC,CASSEVVSQRYEQYF,-,-,TRBJ2-7,TRBV6-1
TGTGCCAGCAGCCCGACTAATGGAGGGGCCGGGGAGCTGTTTTTT,CASSPTNGGAGELFF,-,-,TRBJ2-2,TRBV7-3
TGCAGCGTTGAAGGAGGAATTGCCGACACCTTC,CSVEGGIADTF,-,-,TRBJ1-2,TRBV29-1
TGCGCCAGCAGCTGGGGCCCCGGACAGATAGATACGCAGTATTTT,CASSWGPGQIDTQYF,-,-,TRBJ2-3,TRBV5-1
TGCAGCGTACGCACCCTCGAAGCTTTCTTT,CSVRTLEAFF,-,few,TRBJ1-1,TRBV29-1
TGTGCCAGCAGCTTATCAGGGAGTGGCTACACCTTC,CASSLSGSGYTF,-,once,TRBJ1-2,TRBV7-6
TGTGCCAGCACTGGCGCGGGAGGCTACAATGAGCAGTTCTTC,CASTGAGGYNEQFF,TRBD2,-,TRBJ2-1,TRBV6-5
TGTGCCAGCAGGGGGGACAGGCTTTACGGTGGCTACACCTTC,CASRGDRLYGGYTF,TRBD1,-,TRBJ1-2,TRBV2
TGTGCCATCAGTGGGGGGGGCCTCCATAGCACAGATACGCAGTATTTT,CAISGGGLHSTDTQYF,-,-,TRBJ2-3,TRBV10-3
TGTGCCAGCAGCCATTTCAGGGCCAGCGGGAACTACGAGCAGTACTTC,CASSHFRASGNYEQYF,TRBD2,-,TRBJ2-7,TRBV14
TGTGCCAGCAGTGTAGCGGGAGGGATCTGGGAGCAGTTCTTC,CASSVAGGIWEQFF,TRBD2,-,TRBJ2-1,TRBV25-1
TGCGCCAGCAGTCCGACTAGCGGGAGCCCCTACGAGCAGTACTTC,CASSPTSGSPYEQYF,TRBD2,-,TRBJ2-7,TRBV10-1
TGTGCCAGCAGCTTGGTCGCGAGGGACCCCACAGATACGCAGTATTTT,CASSLVARDPTDTQYF,-,-,TRBJ2-3,TRBV5-6
TGCAGCCGGGGTGAGGGCAATGAGCAGTTCTTC,CSRGEGNEQFF,-,-,TRBJ2-1,TRBV29-1
TGTGCCAGCAGCGTAGCTGTGACTAGCGCGTACAATGAGCAGTTCTTC,CASSVAVTSAYNEQFF,TRBD2,-,TRBJ2-1,TRBV9
TGTGCCAGCTGGATTACCCCCGCCGGGGAGCTGTTTTTT,CASWITPAGELFF,-,-,TRBJ2-2,TRBV2
TGTGCCAGCAGCCCTGCGACAGCCCTAGAGAAAGGCTACACCTTC,CASSPATALEKGYTF,-,-,TRBJ1-2,TRBV7-2
TGCGCCAGCACTCCGCTTCCCCGCAACACCGGGGAGCTGTTTTTT,CASTPLPRNTGELFF,-,-,TRBJ2-2,TRBV5-1
TGTGCCAGCAGTACAGGGCGAGGGGGCGAGCAGTACTTC,CASSTGRGGEQYF,-,-,TRBJ2-7,TRBV6-5
TGTGCCAGCAGCCCCGGGACAGGGGGAAATCAGCCCCAGCATTTT,CASSPGTGGNQPQHF,TRBD1,-,TRBJ1-5,TRBV28
TGCGCCAGCACCTCTGGGGGGTCAGGATACACTGAAGCTTTCTTT,CASTSGGSGYTEAFF,-,-,TRBJ1-1,TRBV5-1
TGTGCCAGCAGCTTAGATCCCTCGCCGGCGGGATTGAATGAGCAGTTCTTC,CASSLDPSPAGLNEQFF,-,-,TRBJ2-1,TRBV11-2
TGTGCCAGCAGAATTACAACCAGCGGGATACAGTACTTC,CASRITTSGIQYF,TRBD2,-,TRBJ2-7,TRBV27
TGTGCCAGCTCACTCGGACTAGCGGGAGTAGGGGAGACCCAGTACTTC,CASSLGLAGVGETQYF,TRBD2,-,TRBJ2-5,TRBV18
TGTGCCAGCAGCTCCGGGAGCGGGAACGTCATCTACGAGCAGTACTTC,CASSSGSGNVIYEQYF,TRBD2,-,TRBJ2-7,TRBV5-4
TGTGCCAGCTCACCGGGTACATTAGCCTACGAGCAGTACTTC,CASSPGTLAYEQYF,-,-,TRBJ2-7,TRBV18
TGTGCCAGCAGTTTGGGTAACACCGGGGAGCTGTTTTTT,CASSLGNTGELFF,-,-,TRBJ2-2,TRBV6-5
TGCGCCAGCAGCTTGTCCGGGTTCAGCCACAATGAGCAGTTCTTC,CASSLSGFSHNEQFF,-,-,TRBJ2-1,TRBV5-1
TGTGCCAGCAGTTTTGTGGGGGGGGCCTACGAGCAGTACTTC,CASSFVGGAYEQYF,TRBD2,-,TRBJ2-7,TRBV28
TGTGCCAGCAGCCTTACACAGGGGCGGGCTGAAGCTTTCTTT,CASSLTQGRAEAFF,TRBD1,-,TRBJ1-1,TRBV6-6
TGTGCCAGCAGTACCCTAGGCACAGATACGCAGTATTTT,CASSTLGTDTQYF,-,-,TRBJ2-3,TRBV25-1
TGTGCCAGCAGTGCGGGACAGAACTTGTTTTTT,CASSAGQNLFF,TRBD1,-,TRBJ1-4,TRBV2
TGTGCCAGCATCCCCAGCAGCGGTTGGGCAGATACGCAGTATTTT,CASIPSSGWADTQYF,-,-,TRBJ2-3,TRBV7-2
TGTGCCAGCAGCTTCCAGTGGACTGAAGCTTTCTTT,CASSFQWTEAFF,-,-,TRBJ1-1,TRBV5-6
TGTGCCACCAGCAGAGTAATTTTTGGTGAAGGCGAGCAGTACTTC,CATSRVIFGEGEQYF,-,once,TRBJ2-7,TRBV15
TGTGCCTGGGGTAGCGGCTCTTACGAGCAGTACTTC,CAWGSGSYEQYF,-,-,TRBJ2-7,TRBV30
TGTGCCAGCAGGAGGACGGCCACCTACGAGCAGTACTTC,CASRRTATYEQYF,-,-,TRBJ2-7,TRBV2
TGTGCCAGCAGTCTTAGCGGGGCTAGCACAGATACGCAGTATTTT,CASSLSGASTDTQYF,TRBD2,-,TRBJ2-3,TRBV28
TGTGCCAGCAGTGAGGAGAGGGTGAAATCCGAGCAGTACTTC,CASSEERVKSEQYF,-,-,TRBJ2-7,TRBV2
TGTGCCAGTAGTACCGGACAGGGGCGGGACCAGATATACGAGCAGTACTTC,CASSTGQGRDQIYEQYF,TRBD1,-,TRBJ2-7,TRBV19
TGTGCCAGCAGGGTCCAACAGGGGGCGGGCGAAAAACTGTTTTTT,CASRVQQGAGEKLFF,TRBD1,-,TRBJ1-4,TRBV2
TGCGCCAGCAGCCAAGATAGTCGGGTGAACACTGAAGCTTTCTTT,CASSQDSRVNTEAFF,-,-,TRBJ1-1,TRBV4-1
TGCGCCAGCAGCTTCATGGACAGGGATGGTGAGCAGTACTTC,CASSFMDRDGEQYF,TRBD1,-,TRBJ2-7,TRBV5-1
TGTGCCAGCAGCGTATCCGGGAACACCGGGGAGCTGTTTTTT,CASSVSGNTGELFF,-,once,TRBJ2-2,TRBV9
TGTGCCACCTCTGGTTGGTTTGAGGAAAAACTGTTTTTT,CATSGWFEEKLFF,-,-,TRBJ1-4,TRBV2
TGCGCCAGCAGCCAAGAGGTGGGCGGAACGGGTCGCCAAGAGACCCAGTACTTC,CASSQEVGGTGRQETQYF,-,-,TRBJ2-5,TRBV4-3
TGTGCCAGCAGTCCGGAGGGGGAGGAAGCTTTCTTT,CASSPEGEEAFF,-,-,TRBJ1-1,TRBV6-6
TGTGCCAGCAGTTACTCCCAGCCAGGGAATCAGCCCCAGCATTTT,CASSYSQPGNQPQHF,-,-,TRBJ1-5,TRBV6-6
TGTGCCAGCAGCCCCCCGGGCCTAGCCAAAAACATTCAGTACTTC,CASSPPGLAKNIQYF,-,-,TRBJ2-4,TRBV7-2
TGTGCCAGCAGCGGCGCGGGAGGACGTGGCGAGCAGTACTTC,CASSGAGGRGEQYF,TRBD2,-,TRBJ2-7,TRBV27
TGTGCCAGCAGCGTAGGACTAGCGGAGACCCAGTACTTC,CASSVGLAETQYF,TRBD2,few,TRBJ2-5,TRBV9
TGTGCCAGCTCACCGGTCAGGGGGACATCTGGGGCCAACGTCCTGACTTTC,CASSPVRGTSGANVLTF,TRBD1,-,TRBJ2-6,TRBV18